This T cell receptor beta chain was profiled in a study of Graves' ophthalmopathy and Graves' hyperthyroidism. Those donors who had ophthalmopathy presented with moderate-to-severe activity, a CAS of ≥3, a NOSPECS of ≥4 and a duration under 3 months. None of the included patients had other autoimmune diseases, uncontrolled infections, pregnancy or lactation, as these led to exclusion. Overall study findings and caveats: Blood was where most expanded thyroid clonotypes above 0.001 frequency also turned up. The model achieved roughly 69% sensitivity and less than 75% specificity for ophthalmopathy progression.

Scientists amplified the TCR beta CDR3 regions from RNA transcripts. HTBI primers served in a first-round RT-PCR, which a second-round multiplex PCR followed. A single record per CDR3 protein comes from TCRdb applying MiXCR to the multiplex PCR reads. The data hold 40,000 to 45,000 distinct CDR3 sequences, with more than 45% observed a single time. Of note for this clonotype: The antigen remains unidentified.

The clonotype comes from an adult man with Graves' ophthalmopathy. Sample: peripheral blood.

The CDR3 nucleotides read TGTGCCAGCAGCTGGGAGCAGGGGGGGGCAGATACGCAGTATTTT. Translating gives CASSWEQGGADTQYF. The chain carries TRBV11-1 and TRBJ2-3; D may match TRBD1 or TRBD2 (7 bases each). The CDR3 runs to 15 residues. The V end lost 4 bases, the J end lost 4 bases, and 15 bases lay between the germline ends. Looked up from germline, CDR1 is SGHAT and CDR2 is FQDESV (reference sequence).